These 25 T cell receptor beta chains originate from one sample sequenced in a study of cytomegalovirus exposure and HLA in healthy donors. PCR was performed using 60 Vbeta and 13 Jbeta primers. Generated by immunoSEQ multiplex PCR, the TCRdb table keeps only in-frame clones and is missing some. The sample consists of about 150,000 clones, roughly three quarters of them appearing once. Sequencing was carried out using PBMCs. The receptors were sampled from a woman aged 35 to 49 in good health and CMV-seronegative.

The chain couples TRBV6-1 to TRBJ1-2, with D possibly matching TRBD1 (5 bases). This CDR3 comprises 18 residues. The V gene's germline CDR1 is MNHNS and CDR2 SASEGT. Deletions cut 4 bases from V and 3 bases from J, with 24 bases between. The CDR3 DNA follows: TGTGCCAGCAGTGCACAACAGGTTCGAGGAGTTGTTGACTATGGCTACACCTTC. Translation: CASSAQQVRGVVDYGYTF.

The CDR3 sequence: CASSLSKGLASEQYF. CDR3 nucleotides: TGTGCCAGCAGTTTATCTAAAGGGCTAGCGTCCGAGCAGTACTTC. V gene TRBV27 combines with J gene TRBJ2-7, with D possibly TRBD2 on 6 matching bases. Trimming took off 0 bases at V and 6 bases at J, with 15 bases between the two ends. CDR3 size: 15 residues. CDR1 and CDR2 (germline): MNHEY, SMNVEV (reference sequence).

This chain joins TRBV19 and TRBJ1-1, with a tentative D call TRBD1 (5 bases). Germline V gene sequence: CDR1 LNHDA, CDR2 SQIVND (reference sequence). This CDR3 is 14 amino acids long. The V end was cut by 4 bases, the J end by 4 bases, with 13 bases between. The CDR3 spells CASSKGPKVTEAFF. Here the CDR3 DNA reads TGTGCCAGTAGTAAGGGGCCTAAGGTCACTGAAGCTTTCTTT.

This clone was seen repeatedly, ten times or more. V gene TRBV4-3 combines with J gene TRBJ2-1; 11 bases are shared with TRBD2. Germline V gene sequence: CDR1 LGHNA, CDR2 YSLEER. The CDR3 totals 16 residues. The ends lost 0 bases at V and 2 bases at J; junction bases unmatched: 0. Written as DNA, the CDR3 is TGCGCCAGCAGCCAAGATAGCGGGGGGGCCTACAATGAGCAGTTCTTC. Amino acid sequence: CASSQDSGGAYNEQFF.

The chain has TRBV5-1 and TRBJ2-5; D possibly corresponds to TRBD1 (5 bases). The CDR3 has 13 amino acids. The ends were cut back, 2 bases at V and 2 bases at J, with 7 bases in the middle. Germline CDR1 SGHRS, CDR2 YFSETQ. The CDR3: CASSFQGQETQYF. The CDR3 DNA reads as TGCGCCAGCAGCTTCCAGGGTCAAGAGACCCAGTACTTC. Full variable domain (remainder filled in from reference TRBV5-1 and TRBJ2-5): KAGVTQTPRYLIKTRGQQVTLSCSPISGHRSVSWYQQTPGQGLQFLFEYFSETQRNKGNFPGRFSGRQFSNSRSEMNVSTLELGDSALYLCASSFQGQETQYFGPGTRLLVL.

With respect to this clone: Its ends do not fully match the called genes, so a read error is possible. The gene calls are TRBV15 and TRBJ2-6, with D possibly TRBD1 on 5 matching bases. The CDR3 is 18 amino acids. Germline V lookup: CDR1 LNHNV, CDR2 YYDKDF (reference sequence). Here the CDR3 reads CATSSAHASLSGANGLTF. DNA of the CDR3: TGTGCCACCAGCAGTGCACACGCTTCGCTCTCTGGGGCCAACGGCCTGACTTTC.

J is TRBJ2-1 and V is TRBV6-5, with a tentative D call TRBD1 (6 bases). Germline V gene sequence: CDR1 MNHEY, CDR2 SVGAGI. V lost 0 bases, J lost 5 bases, and 14 bases lay in between. The CDR3 is 16 residues long. This CDR3 reads CASSYSYRVGNNEQFF. The CDR3, as DNA: TGTGCCAGCAGTTACTCATACAGGGTCGGAAACAATGAGCAGTTCTTC.

The chain uses TRBV29-1 and TRBJ2-7; 7 bases match TRBD1. V lost 4 bases to trimming and J lost 2 bases; unmatched junction nucleotides: 5. CDR3 length: 13 residues. The germline V gene has CDR1 SQVTM and CDR2 ANQGSEA. CDR3 nucleotide sequence: TGCAGCGTTGTTGGGGACAGTCCCTACGAGCAGTACTTC. It encodes CSVVGDSPYEQYF.

The chain links TRBV28 to TRBJ2-7, with a tentative D call TRBD2 (5 bases). CDR3 length: 15 residues. The V end lost 7 bases, the J end lost 0 bases, and 16 bases lay between the germline ends. Germline CDR1 reads MDHEN; CDR2 reads SYDVKM. Here the CDR3 reads CASTLRRGFSYEQYF. DNA of the CDR3: TGTGCCAGCACCTTAAGGAGAGGGTTCTCCTACGAGCAGTACTTC.

The gene calls are TRBV28 and TRBJ1-2; the D gene is possibly TRBD1 (6 bases). V lost 8 bases and J 7 bases, leaving 17 bases between the germline ends. Germline assignment: CDR1 MDHEN and CDR2 SYDVKM. The CDR3 contains 13 residues. The DNA for the CDR3 is TGTGCCAGCGGCCTCGGACAGACCGCTGGCTACACCTTC. This encodes CASGLGQTAGYTF.

The chain couples TRBV10-3 to TRBJ1-1, with a weak D call TRBD1 (6 bases). V shed 3 bases and J shed 0 bases, with 11 bases lying between them. This CDR3 spans 15 amino acids. Looked up from germline, CDR1 is ENHRY and CDR2 is SYGVKD. CDR3 sequence reads: CAISDGQPMNTEAFF. Here the CDR3 DNA reads TGTGCCATCAGTGACGGACAGCCCATGAACACTGAAGCTTTCTTT.

Concerning this clone itself: One junction end does not reproduce the germline sequence, and a read error may be involved. The chain employs TRBV6-5 and TRBJ2-1; a possible D gene is TRBD1 (6 bases). The length of the CDR3 is 14 residues. Germline assignment: CDR1 MNHEY and CDR2 SVGAGI. The CDR3 protein is CASSYTGMMRPRVF. The CDR3 nucleotides read TGTGCCAGCAGTTACACAGGGATGATGAGACCTAGGGTCTTC.

The chain carries TRBV10-1 and TRBJ2-2, with 9 bases identical to TRBD2. Germline V gene data show CDR1 as WNHNN and CDR2 as SYGVQD (reference sequence). The CDR3 sequence is 18 residues long. After removal of 4 bases from V and 1 base from J, the junction contained 10 bases not matched to a gene. The CDR3 sequence is CASSAPCGRAGNTGELFF. The CDR3, as DNA: TGCGCCAGCAGTGCCCCATGCGGGAGGGCGGGGAACACCGGGGAGCTGTTTTTT.

This clone was observed a single time. This sequence joins TRBV7-2 and TRBJ1-2; D is undetermined. Trimming removed 5 bases from V and 5 bases from J, with 15 bases in between. The CDR3 spans 14 residues. Germline CDR1 SGHTA, CDR2 FQGNSA. In nucleotides, the CDR3 is TGTGCCAGCAGCCAGGCCAATGTAGATTATGGCTACACCTTC. This sequence encodes CASSQANVDYGYTF.

CDR3 loop: CASSFRGRRNEKLFF. The CDR3 DNA follows: TGTGCCAGCAGTTTCAGGGGCAGGAGAAATGAAAAACTGTTTTTT. V gene TRBV28 combines with J gene TRBJ1-4; possible D gene TRBD1, 6 bases. The germline V gene has CDR1 MDHEN and CDR2 SYDVKM. The V end lost 3 bases, the J end lost 5 bases, and 13 bases lay between the germline ends. CDR3 length: 15 residues.

In regard to this clone: A junction boundary mismatches the germline segment, possibly from a read error. The chain uses TRBV7-9 and TRBJ2-7; D perhaps matches TRBD2 (5 bases). This CDR3 spans 12 amino acids. The germline CDR1 and CDR2 sequences are SEHNR and FQNEAQ (reference sequence). CDR3 sequence: CSSSLISGEQYF. The CDR3 DNA reads as TGTTCCAGCAGCTTAATCTCGGGGGAGCAGTACTTC. The whole variable domain, remainder taken from reference TRBV7-9 and TRBJ2-7, is DTGVSQNPRHKITKRGQNVTFRCDPISEHNRLYWYRQTLGQGPEFLTYFQNEAQLEKSRLLSDRFSAERPKGSFSTLEIQRTEQGDSAMYLCSSSLISGEQYFGPGTRLTVT.

V and J are TRBV6-5 and TRBJ2-7; 11 bases fit TRBD2. The CDR3 has 12 amino acids. Losses at the gene ends were 10 bases for V and 4 bases for J; bases not matched to a gene: 3. The germline gives CDR1 MNHEY, CDR2 SVGAGI. DNA for the CDR3: TGTGCCACCAGGACTAGCGGGTACGAGCAGTACTTC. It encodes CATRTSGYEQYF.

This clone showed up just once. This chain links TRBV29-1 with TRBJ1-1; D is perhaps TRBD1 (5 bases). Trimming shortened V by 5 bases and J by 11 bases, and 12 bases separated the two germline ends. This CDR3 is 10 amino acids long. Germline loops: CDR1 SQVTM, CDR2 ANQGSEA. Here the CDR3 DNA reads TGCAGCGTTATAACAGGTGACGCTTTCTTT. Residues: CSVITGDAFF.

This clone was seen just once. The chain employs TRBV7-6 and TRBJ2-7; 9 bases match TRBD2. V shed 1 base and J 3 bases; nucleotides not matched to a gene: 13. Germline V gene sequence: CDR1 SGHVS, CDR2 FNYEAQ. CDR3 size: 18 residues. The CDR3: CASSLGGPGTSRVYEQYF. The CDR3 bases are TGTGCCAGCAGCTTAGGGGGTCCAGGGACTAGCCGGGTCTACGAGCAGTACTTC.

The DNA of the CDR3 is TGTGCCAGCAGCCCCGGACAGGTTTACAATGAGCAGTTCTTC. Protein: CASSPGQVYNEQFF. This chain joins TRBV7-9 and TRBJ2-1; TRBD1 agrees at 7 bases. Looked up from germline, CDR1 is SEHNR and CDR2 is FQNEAQ (reference sequence). J lost 4 bases, V lost 5 bases, and 5 bases had no gene match. This CDR3 is 14 amino acids long. The complete variable domain, with remaining parts taken from reference TRBV7-9 and TRBJ2-1, reads DTGVSQNPRHKITKRGQNVTFRCDPISEHNRLYWYRQTLGQGPEFLTYFQNEAQLEKSRLLSDRFSAERPKGSFSTLEIQRTEQGDSAMYLCASSPGQVYNEQFFGPGTRLTVL.

The chain employs TRBV7-9 and TRBJ2-1; 9 bases match TRBD2. CDR1 is SEHNR, CDR2 FQNEAQ, per germline (reference sequence). The CDR3 extends over 18 amino acids. The junction had 6 bases not matched to a gene; V was cut back by 0 bases and J by 0 bases. The CDR3 nucleotides are TGTGCCAGCAGCTTAGCGGCGGGAGGGCCCCCCTCCTACAATGAGCAGTTCTTC. This sequence encodes CASSLAAGGPPSYNEQFF.

A remark on this clone: One junction end does not reproduce the germline sequence, and a read error may be involved. The rearrangement links TRBV4-2 to TRBJ2-6; 11 nucleotides align to TRBD2. Germline CDR1 LGHNA, CDR2 YNFKEQ. This CDR3 spans 17 amino acids. The CDR3 is CASSLAGGHSGANGLTF. Written as DNA, the CDR3 is TGTGCCAGCAGTCTAGCGGGAGGCCACTCTGGGGCCAACGGCCTGACTTTC.

The genes are TRBV2 and TRBJ1-2, with D unclear. CDR1 and CDR2 (germline): SNHLY, FYNNEI. The CDR3 runs to 14 residues. Trimming left V 3 bases short and J 3 bases short, with 11 bases between. The CDR3 coding sequence is TGTGCCAGCAGTGATTCCCCCGAGCACTATGGCTACACCTTC. Amino acid sequence: CASSDSPEHYGYTF.

V and J are TRBV2 and TRBJ1-1, with a weak D call TRBD1 (6 bases). V lost 2 bases to trimming and J lost 11 bases, with 6 bases between them. Germline assignment: CDR1 SNHLY and CDR2 FYNNEI. This CDR3 has 10 residues. The CDR3 here is CASSERGAFF. The CDR3, as DNA: TGTGCCAGCAGTGAAAGGGGGGCTTTCTTT.

This chain joins TRBV7-3 and TRBJ2-2; 7 positions match TRBD1. The CDR3 contains 14 residues. The V gene's germline CDR1 is SGHTA and CDR2 FQGTGA. With 4 bases clipped from V and 5 bases from J, the junction kept 4 bases outside the gene matches. The CDR3: CASSSNRGTGELFF. In DNA, the CDR3 is TGTGCCAGCAGCTCTAACAGGGGTACCGGGGAGCTGTTTTTT.